This T cell receptor (beta chain) was identified during a study of cytomegalovirus exposure and HLA in healthy donors. Across the study: A previous analysis identified approximately 120 million unique TCR beta sequences derived from 180 million or so T cells. Study-wide findings and caveats: It was in a later analysis that TCR association rates were seen to vary by HLA locus, highest for DRB1 and lowest for HLA-C.

The donors, nominally healthy at sampling, likely had unrecorded immune exposures. Worth noting for this clone: No antigen is known for it.

Vbeta (60) and Jbeta (13) primers were used in the PCR. In the original workflow: Unique TCR beta chains numbered about 80 million in a later analysis, with roughly 10 million shared. Here immunoSEQ multiplex PCR was the method, and the copy in TCRdb shows in-frame clones only, minus some. That table gives V, J and clone size, and the DNA gave D and trimming. The table lists roughly 110,000 clones, 70% to 80% of them singletons. Per germline, CDR1 MNHEY and CDR2 SVGAGI. This CDR3 contains 13 residues. Germline trimming cut 10 bases from V and 7 bases from J; bases unmatched to any gene: 8. The origin of this receptor is a boy between 10 and 17 years old in good health and CMV-seronegative. The chain has TRBV6-5 and TRBJ2-1; 9 bases are a match to TRBD2. Sequences were obtained from PBMCs. This CDR3 is CATLSGRRNEQFF. The CDR3 nucleotides read TGTGCCACCCTCAGCGGGAGGAGGAATGAGCAGTTCTTC.